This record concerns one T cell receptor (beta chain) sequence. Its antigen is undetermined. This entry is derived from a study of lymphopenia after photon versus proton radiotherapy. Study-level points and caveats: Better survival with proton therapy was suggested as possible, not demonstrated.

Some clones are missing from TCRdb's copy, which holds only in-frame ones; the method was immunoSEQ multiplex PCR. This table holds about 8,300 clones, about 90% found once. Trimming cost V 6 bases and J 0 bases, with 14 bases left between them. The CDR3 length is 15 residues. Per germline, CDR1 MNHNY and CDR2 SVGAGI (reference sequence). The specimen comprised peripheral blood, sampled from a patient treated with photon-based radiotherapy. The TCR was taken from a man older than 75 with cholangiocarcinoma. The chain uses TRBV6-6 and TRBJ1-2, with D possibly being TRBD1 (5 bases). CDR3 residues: CASRKKSGPNYGYTF. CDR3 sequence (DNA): TGTGCCAGCAGGAAGAAGTCAGGGCCTAACTATGGCTACACCTTC.